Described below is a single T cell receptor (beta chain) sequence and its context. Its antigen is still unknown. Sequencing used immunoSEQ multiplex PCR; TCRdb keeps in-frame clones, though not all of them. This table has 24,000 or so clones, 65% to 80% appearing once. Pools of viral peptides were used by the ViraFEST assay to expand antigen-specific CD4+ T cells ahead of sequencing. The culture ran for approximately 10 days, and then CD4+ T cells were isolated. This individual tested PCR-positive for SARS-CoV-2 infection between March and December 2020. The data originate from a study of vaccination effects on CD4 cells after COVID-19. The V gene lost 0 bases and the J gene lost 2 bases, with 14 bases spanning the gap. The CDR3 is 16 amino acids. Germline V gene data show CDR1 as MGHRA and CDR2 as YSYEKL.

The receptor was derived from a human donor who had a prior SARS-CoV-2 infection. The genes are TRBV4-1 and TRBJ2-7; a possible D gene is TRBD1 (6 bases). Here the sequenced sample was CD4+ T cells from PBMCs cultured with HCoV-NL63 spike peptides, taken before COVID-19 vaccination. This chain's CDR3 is CASSQDFTGFAYEQYF. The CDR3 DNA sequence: TGCGCCAGCAGCCAAGACTTCACAGGGTTTGCCTACGAGCAGTACTTC.